The T cell receptor (beta chain) described here comes from a study of blood T cells in healthy people across ages. Overall study results and limits: Long-lived and aged donors differed, with more naive CD4+ cells and higher diversity in the long-lived.

CDR3 length equals 15 residues. Germline lookup yields CDR1 MNHNS and CDR2 SASEGT. Each of the donors had 9 to 10 milliliters of peripheral blood drawn into EDTA-treated Vacutainer tubes. PBMCs, at least 7 million per sample, were isolated. For the second PCR, which ran for 7 to 11 cycles, a sample-barcoded 5' primer and a J-beta primer mix were used. CDR3-containing paired-end reads numbering at least 2.5 million came from each sample. TCRdb re-derived calls from the 5' RACE reads in MiXCR, one entry per CDR3 protein. Of some 1.5 million distinct CDR3 sequences in the sample, roughly 27% were seen once. This clonotype was seen once. Its antigen is not identified. Mismatch with germline at one junction end may stem from a read error.

The clonotype originates from a woman between 25 and 40 years old in good health. Sequencing input: blood. The rearrangement links TRBV6-1 to TRBJ2-2; 7 positions agree with TRBD2. The CDR3 loop reads CASSSLARLTGERFF. CDR3 sequence (DNA): TGTGCCAGCAGCTCACTAGCGCGGCTCACCGGGGAGCGGTTTTTT.